Reported below is one TCR beta chain. This sample was included in a study of shared clonotypes between healthy human individuals. Here immunoSEQ multiplex PCR was the method, and the copy in TCRdb shows in-frame clones only, minus some. The table lists a few million clones, approximately 92% of them singletons. The CDR3 contains 13 residues. Trimming shortened V by 5 bases and J by 3 bases, and 10 bases separated the two germline ends. Germline assignment: CDR1 KGHSH and CDR2 LQKENI. Researchers partitioned CD4+ cells into CD45RA+ naive and CD45RA-negative memory subsets. What was sequenced was naive CD4+ T cells sorted from blood. Sample subset: CD45RA+ positively selected. This TCR was sampled from a young man in good health. The chain links TRBV18 to TRBJ1-1; D not certain. The CDR3 loop reads CASSTFQDTEAFF. CDR3 sequence (DNA): TGTGCCAGCTCAACTTTTCAGGACACTGAAGCTTTCTTT. The full variable domain, its missing parts supplied by reference TRBV18 and TRBJ1-1, is NAGVMQNPRHLVRRRGQEARLRCSPMKGHSHVYWYRQLPEEGLKFMVYLQKENIIDESGMPKERFSAEFPKEGPSILRIQQVVRGDSAAYFCASSTFQDTEAFFGQGTRLTVV.